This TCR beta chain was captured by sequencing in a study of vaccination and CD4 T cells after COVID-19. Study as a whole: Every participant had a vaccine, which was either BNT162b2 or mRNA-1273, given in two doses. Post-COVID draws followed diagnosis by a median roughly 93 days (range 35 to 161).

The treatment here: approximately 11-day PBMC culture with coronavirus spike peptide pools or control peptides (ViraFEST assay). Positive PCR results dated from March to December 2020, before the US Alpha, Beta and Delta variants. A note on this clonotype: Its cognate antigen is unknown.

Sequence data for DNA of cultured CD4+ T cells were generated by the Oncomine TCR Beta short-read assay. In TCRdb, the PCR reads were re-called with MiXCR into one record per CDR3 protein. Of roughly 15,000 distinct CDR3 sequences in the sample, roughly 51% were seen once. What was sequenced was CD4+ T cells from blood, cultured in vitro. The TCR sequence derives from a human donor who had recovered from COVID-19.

Written as DNA, the CDR3 is TGCAGTGCCTTGACAGGAGAGGAAAAACTGTTTTTT. It codes for CSALTGEEKLFF. The chain carries TRBV20-1 and TRBJ1-4; tentatively, D is TRBD1 (6 bases). V lost 6 bases and J 8 bases, leaving 13 bases between the germline ends. The germline gives CDR1 DFQATT, CDR2 SNEGSKA (reference sequence). This CDR3 is built from 12 residues.